This T cell receptor beta chain was sequenced during a study of blood T cell repertoires in COVID-19. Background on the study: Italy, Spain and the United States were the sources of the convalescent and acute COVID-19 samples.

The V gene's germline CDR1 is MNHEY and CDR2 SVGAGI. The CDR3 contains 14 residues. With 0 bases removed from V and 1 base from J, the gap between germline ends came to 6 bases. Grouping used clinical history reported by participants in a survey and questionnaire. In the source study's methods: Reference gene primer amplification gave nucleated cell count estimates. Profiled with immunoSEQ multiplex PCR; TCRdb holds only in-frame clones, not every one. V and J calls and clone size follow that table, whereas D and trimming were derived from the DNA. The top ten hold 4% to 5% of the sample, which has 300,000 to 400,000 clones, roughly 85% seen once.

The rearrangement joins TRBV6-5 to TRBJ1-1; D is unresolved. Sequencing was carried out using PBMCs or T cells enriched from blood (not recorded which). This receptor was identified in a woman aged 40 to 50 with acute COVID-19. Here the CDR3 reads CASSYSRQNTEAFF. In DNA form, the CDR3 reads TGTGCCAGCAGTTACTCTAGACAGAACACTGAAGCTTTCTTT.